This record concerns one T cell receptor beta chain sequence. In its sample, this clonotype was seen many times. No antigen is known for it. No base quality information exists; no much larger clone differs at one position. The treatment or condition label on this specimen signifies: allogeneic hematopoietic cell transplantation with graft depleted of TCRalphabeta T cells and CD19 B cells. Transplant recipients were children who received TCRalphabeta/CD19-depleted allogeneic hematopoietic cell grafts. These data belong to a study of T-cell reconstitution after alpha-beta-depleted transplantation in children (dated by TCRdb to about 2016). Context from the whole study: T-cell immune reconstitution after TCRalphabeta/CD19-depleted allogeneic hematopoietic cell transplantation in children was quantitatively tracked in the study by means of TCR repertoire profiling. Broader findings and caveats from the paper: In some patients, the high TCRbeta diversity seen at day 60 was put down to recipient T cells and intrathymic progenitors that had survived conditioning. Over the following months the frequencies of hyperexpanded clones went down, and after one year T-cell counts and TCRbeta diversity were mostly credited to newly produced T cells. The apparently early alphabetaT-cell count recovery about two months after transplant was reportedly dependent on only several hundred rapidly expanded clones derived from non-depleted graft cells.

The CDR3 measures 15 amino acids from cysteine to phenylalanine. The sequence is cut down to CDR3 DNA, 45 bases in frame from base 1. Sequences MDHEN (CDR1) and SYDVKM (CDR2) are obtained from the germline V gene. V is pared back by 2 bases and J by 0 bases, with 5 bases lying between the germline termini. Library preparation employed PCR. The sequencer was an Illumina HiSeq 2500. TCR library preparation used molecular barcoding, with unique molecular identifiers applied to normalize quantification of the TCRbeta repertoire. The public reads were run again by TCRdb, first through fastp at Q25 and then through MiXCR, and only productive beta chains were kept. For every CDR3 protein sequence, its rows merge into one entry that carries the most common genes and DNA. The sample table lists about 300,000 distinct CDR3 sequences, roughly a tenth of them with a count of one. Of the sample, approximately 7.6% falls within the top ten clones.

In this chain, TRBV28 is recombined with TRBJ2-6; too little of a D gene remains to name it. Here the sequenced sample was PBMCs, taken before TCRalphabeta/CD19-depleted stem cell transplant. This TCR derives from a boy in the first two years of life with acute myeloid leukemia, due to receive a stem cell transplant. Here the CDR3 is given as CASSLRSSGANVLTF. DNA sequence: TGTGCCAGCAGTTTACGCAGCTCTGGGGCCAACGTCCTGACTTTC.